These 14 T cell receptor beta chains came from one sample sequenced in a study of cytomegalovirus exposure and HLA in healthy donors. 60 Vbeta and 13 Jbeta primers were used in PCR. Method: immunoSEQ multiplex PCR; TCRdb's copy keeps in-frame clones and lacks some. Among about 180,000 clones, about three quarters were seen once, and the ten largest hold about 1.5%. Sequencing was carried out using PBMCs. These receptors came from a man between 18 and 35 years old in good health and CMV-seronegative.

The DNA of the CDR3 is TGTGCCAGTAGTGCGGGAGGCTCCCGCGAGCAGTACTTC. Translated: CASSAGGSREQYF. This rearrangement joins TRBV19 to TRBJ2-7, with 8 bases fitting TRBD2. CDR1 and CDR2 (germline): LNHDA, SQIVND (reference sequence). V lost 5 bases, J lost 6 bases, and 6 bases stayed unmatched. This CDR3 is built from 13 residues. Filled out from reference TRBV19 and TRBJ2-7, the complete variable domain reads DGGITQSPKYLFRKEGQNVTLSCEQNLNHDAMYWYRQDPGQGLRLIYYSQIVNDFQKGDIAEGYSVSREKKESFPLTVTSAQKNPTAFYLCASSAGGSREQYFGPGTRLTVT.

This chain links TRBV6-1 with TRBJ2-7; 7 nucleotides match TRBD1. CDR3 size: 13 residues. V lost 8 bases and J lost 2; bases outside the gene matches: 6. Germline CDR1 and CDR2: MNHNS and SASEGT. CDR3 nucleotides: TGTGCCAGCGCCCCCGGGACAGCCTACGAGCAGTACTTC. Its translation: CASAPGTAYEQYF.

The chain couples TRBV25-1 to TRBJ1-2; TRBD1 agrees at 7 bases. With 6 bases clipped from V and 2 bases from J, the junction kept 12 bases outside the gene matches. Germline CDR1 and CDR2: MGHDK and SYGVNS. The CDR3 extends over 16 amino acids. The CDR3 region is CASSPHRDSHNYGYTF. Here the CDR3 DNA reads TGTGCCAGCAGCCCCCACCGGGACAGCCACAACTATGGCTACACCTTC.

This clone appeared once. V usage is TRBV25-1 and J usage is TRBJ2-1, with D tentatively TRBD2 (6 bases). V dropped 4 bases and J dropped 3 bases, with 10 bases sitting between them. The CDR3 is made up of 14 amino acids. Germline lookup yields CDR1 MGHDK and CDR2 SYGVNS. DNA for the CDR3: TGTGCCAGCAGTGCACCGGACTACTACAATGAGCAGTTCTTC. It is translated as CASSAPDYYNEQFF.

The rearrangement links TRBV19 to TRBJ2-7; the D gene is possibly TRBD1 (6 bases). The V end was cut by 3 bases, the J end by 2 bases, with 14 bases between. CDR3 size: 15 residues. The germline V gene has CDR1 LNHDA and CDR2 SQIVND (reference sequence). The CDR3 here is CASSIRPGQAYEQYF. The CDR3 DNA follows: TGTGCCAGTAGTATCCGACCGGGACAAGCCTACGAGCAGTACTTC.

The gene calls are TRBV6-5 and TRBJ2-3; 9 nucleotides agree with TRBD1. This CDR3 has 14 amino acids. The ends lost 2 bases at V and 5 bases at J; junction bases unmatched: 2. Germline-derived CDR1 and CDR2 are MNHEY and SVGAGI. The CDR3 region has the DNA TGTGCCAGCAGTTACACAGGGGGCGGAGATACGCAGTATTTT. This sequence encodes CASSYTGGGDTQYF.

The chain couples TRBV19 to TRBJ1-3; D is perhaps TRBD1 (5 bases). This CDR3 comprises 13 residues. Per the germline V gene, CDR1 is LNHDA and CDR2 is SQIVND (reference sequence). The V and J ends lost 6 bases and 0 bases respectively, with 6 bases between them. CDR3 in DNA: TGTGCCAGTAGGCAGGGCTCTGGAAACACCATATATTTT. Amino acids: CASRQGSGNTIYF.

CDR3 residues: CASSGASGANVLTF. Here the CDR3 DNA reads TGTGCCAGCAGTGGGGCCTCTGGGGCCAACGTCCTGACTTTC. The chain recombines TRBV6-1 with TRBJ2-6, with D unclear. The ends were cut back, 4 bases at V and 0 bases at J, with 4 bases in the middle. The CDR3 consists of 14 residues. Germline V CDR1 and CDR2: MNHNS, SASEGT.

The chain joins TRBV19 to TRBJ2-5; D is possibly TRBD2 (6 bases). Germline V gene lookup returns CDR1 LNHDA and CDR2 SQIVND (reference sequence). This CDR3 has 16 residues. V dropped 4 bases and J dropped 3 bases, with 18 bases sitting between them. The DNA for the CDR3 is TGTGCCAGTAGTAGACCGGGAGTCCCCCTAGAAGAGACCCAGTACTTC. Amino acid sequence: CASSRPGVPLEETQYF.

V gene TRBV7-9 combines with J gene TRBJ1-1, with D perhaps matching TRBD1 (5 bases). Per germline, CDR1 SEHNR and CDR2 FQNEAQ (reference sequence). V gave up 5 bases and J gave up 11 bases, with 12 bases separating them. The CDR3 sequence is 11 residues long. Here the CDR3 DNA reads TGTGCCAGCAGCGCCGGGACTCGGGCTTTCTTT. Translated, it gives CASSAGTRAFF.

The chain is built from TRBV30 and TRBJ1-2, with 7 bases matching TRBD1. Germline assignment: CDR1 GTSNPN and CDR2 SVGIG (reference sequence). V gave up 3 bases and J gave up 6 bases; unmatched junction bases: 22. This CDR3 is 18 amino acids long. CDR3 nucleotides: TGTGCCTGGAGGGGGGCCAAGACAGGGATTATGGATATGCATGGCTACACCTTC. Its protein is CAWRGAKTGIMDMHGYTF.

For the CDR3, the DNA is TGCGCCAGCAGCCAAGACACAAGCTCCTACAATGAGCAGTTCTTC. Translation gives CASSQDTSSYNEQFF. The chain uses TRBV4-3 and TRBJ2-1; no definite D call. This CDR3 contains 15 residues. With 0 bases removed from V and 0 bases from J, the gap between germline ends came to 6 bases. CDR1 LGHNA and CDR2 YSLEER come from the germline V gene.

The CDR3 sequence: CASSYSLNTEAFF. The CDR3 coding sequence is TGTGCCAGCAGTTACTCGTTAAACACTGAAGCTTTCTTT. The V call is TRBV6-5, the J call TRBJ1-1; no reliable D call. This CDR3 spans 13 amino acids. Per germline, CDR1 MNHEY and CDR2 SVGAGI. V was clipped by 0 bases and J by 2 bases, with 4 bases between them.

This clone was recorded a few times. This chain joins TRBV11-2 and TRBJ2-2; D may be TRBD1 (5 bases). The ends were cut back, 6 bases at V and 2 bases at J, with 19 bases in the middle. CDR1 is SGHAT, CDR2 FQNNGV, per germline. The CDR3 runs 17 residues. CDR3 sequence: CASRAVGARLNTGELFF. The CDR3 coding sequence is TGTGCCAGCAGGGCAGTTGGGGCCAGATTAAACACCGGGGAGCTGTTTTTT.